The rows below give T cell receptor beta chains drawn from one sample of a study of T cell changes during pregnancy in multiple sclerosis. Measured with immunoSEQ multiplex PCR; TCRdb has only the in-frame clones, and not every one. The sample yields approximately 65,000 clones, almost 97% seen once. The sample consisted of CD8+ T cells from peripheral blood mononuclear cells, taken after pregnancy. The receptors come from a female donor with multiple sclerosis, enrolled in a pregnancy study. Both conserved end residues are part of each CDR3. The D gene is left open where the match is weak. Size is omitted from some rows. Given values are once, few, many or a class for expanded clones.

>once|TRBD1|TRBV27|TRBJ2-1
CASSYPPGQGAYNEQFF
TGTGCCAGCAGTTACCCGCCGGGACAGGGGGCGTACAATGAGCAGTTCTTC
>.|TRBD1|TRBV7-6|TRBJ2-6
CASSYDRASSSGANVLTF
TGTGCCAGCAGCTATGACAGGGCCTCTTCGTCTGGGGCCAACGTCCTGACTTTC
>.|.|TRBV5-6|TRBJ1-2
CASSLWGGSYGYTF
TGTGCCAGCAGCTTGTGGGGGGGAAGCTATGGCTACACCTTC
>.|TRBD1|TRBV27|TRBJ2-7
CASSLKGRGQDEQYF
TGTGCCAGCAGTTTGAAGGGCAGGGGGCAGGACGAGCAGTACTTC
>.|TRBD2|TRBV6-5|TRBJ2-1
CASSQLADYNEQFF
TGTGCCAGCAGTCAGCTAGCGGATTACAATGAGCAGTTCTTC
>.|TRBD2|TRBV6-1|TRBJ2-3
CAINSAGRSTDTQYF
TGTGCCATCAATTCAGCGGGACGGAGCACAGATACGCAGTATTTT
>.|.|TRBV7-2|TRBJ2-6
CASSSPEAGANVLTF
TGTGCCAGCAGCTCCCCGGAGGCTGGGGCCAACGTCCTGACTTTC
>.|.|TRBV27|TRBJ1-5
CASSRFQGQPQHF
TGTGCCAGCAGTCGCTTTCAGGGTCAGCCCCAGCATTTT
>.|TRBD1|TRBV19|TRBJ1-5
CASSIGQGGNQPQHF
TGTGCCAGTAGTATCGGACAGGGGGGAAATCAGCCCCAGCATTTT
>.|.|TRBV28|TRBJ2-1
CASRDGNSYNEQFF
TGTGCCAGCAGGGACGGGAACTCCTACAATGAGCAGTTCTTC
>.|.|TRBV30|TRBJ1-5
CAWSEPRIGNQPQHF
TGTGCCTGGAGTGAACCCAGGATTGGAAATCAGCCCCAGCATTTT
>.|.|TRBV13|TRBJ2-7
CASSGIQGSDEQYF
TGTGCCAGCAGCGGAATCCAGGGGAGTGACGAGCAGTACTTC
>.|TRBD1|TRBV28|TRBJ2-7
CASSLYSGTGIYEQYF
TGTGCCAGCAGTTTATATTCCGGGACAGGGATCTACGAGCAGTACTTC